This TCR beta chain comes out of a study of metastatic and nonmetastatic thyroid tumors. Study overall: The comparison covered peripheral blood and tumor or nodule tissue in malignant and benign thyroid patients.

This clone occurred a few times. Its target is not known. A much larger clonotype is one base distant, so this may be a read error. General study results and limits: When malignant thyroid tumors were compared with benign nodules, TCR beta diversity was reportedly significantly higher in the malignant tumors. This held in both blood and tumor samples.

Prior to thyroid surgery, none of the patients had received any treatment. The CDR3 is 13 residues long. Germline V gives CDR1 SGHNT, CDR2 YENEEA. Original processing notes: Clinicopathological groups supplied CDR3 differences that were used to build a distant-metastasis classifier for papillary thyroid cancer. MiXCR re-clonotyped the PCR reads for TCRdb. Clone size and V and J calls follow TCRdb, not the original study. The profile shows over 20,000 clones, about 30% of them singletons. V usage is TRBV11-3 and J usage is TRBJ2-5; unclear D gene. The sample comprised tumor tissue. This TCR derives from a male donor with papillary thyroid cancer or a benign thyroid nodule (not recorded which). Some clones in this sample may be carry-over from other donors' samples. The DNA of the CDR3 is TGTGCCAGCAGCTTAGATCCCGGAGAGGCCCAGTACTTC. It specifies CASSLDPGEAQYF. Looking up the rest from reference TRBV11-3 and TRBJ2-5 gives the full variable domain: EAGVVQSPRYKIIEKKQPVAFWCNPISGHNTLYWYLQNLGQGPELLIRYENEEAVDDSQLPKDRFSAERLKGVDSTLKIQPAELGDSAVYLCASSLDPGEAQYFGPGTRLLVL.